The rows below give T cell receptor beta chains drawn from one sample of a study of blood T cell repertoires in COVID-19. Measured with immunoSEQ multiplex PCR; TCRdb has only the in-frame clones, and not every one. The sample shows about 160,000 clones, about 93% of them seen only once. Sequencing was carried out using peripheral blood. The receptors were gathered from a woman in her forties or fifties with acute or convalescent COVID-19. CDR3s include the opening cysteine and the closing phenylalanine or tryptophan. Expanded clones are given a class, and other clones once, few, many or no size at all.

TRBV5-5	TRBJ1-3	few	CASSPDRRLAGNTIYF
TRBV3-1/TRBV3-2	TRBJ2-1	-	CASSQEANGVRFF
TRBV7-9	TRBJ1-4	-	CASNPGGTNEKLFF
TRBV30	TRBJ1-6	-	CACKDRGNSPLHF
TRBV19	TRBJ1-4	-	CATSTGLGEKLFF
TRBV19	TRBJ2-7	once	CASSTWTGGEEQYF
TRBV9	TRBJ2-1	-	CASSVGSGSYNEQFF
TRBV30	TRBJ1-1	once	CAWSGTFEAFF
TRBV7-2	TRBJ2-5	-	CASSPRASGRMGKTQYF
TRBV4-3	TRBJ1-1	-	CASSQEVGSQNTEAFF
TRBV12-3/TRBV12-4	TRBJ2-2	once	CASSLRTGELFF
TRBV19	TRBJ1-1	-	CASSIRRNTEAFF
TRBV2	TRBJ1-1	-	CASGGQGFTEAFF
TRBV5-1	TRBJ2-2	-	CASSQLAGRTGELFF
TRBV5-1	TRBJ2-7	-	CASSLNRDYEQYF
TRBV28	TRBJ2-1	-	CASREHNEQFF
TRBV19	TRBJ1-1	-	CASSPDRGRAEAFF
TRBV3-1/TRBV3-2	TRBJ2-6	-	CASSQGVSAALGSGANVLTF
TRBV30	TRBJ2-3	-	CAWSLGTGGTTDTQYF
TRBV5-1	TRBJ1-1	-	CASSSLTGMNTEAFF
TRBV6-2/TRBV6-3	TRBJ2-7	once	CASSTLDREFREQYF
TRBV19	TRBJ1-2	-	CASSIDRWNYGYTF
TRBV28	TRBJ1-5	once	CASSLDGIRGQPQHF
TRBV9	TRBJ1-3	-	CVEWESSGNTIYF
TRBV6-6	TRBJ2-7	-	CASSYGGAGEGYEQYF
TRBV12-3/TRBV12-4	TRBJ2-7	-	CASSLGQGQYF
TRBV29-1	TRBJ2-3	-	CSVEDLELSKSTDTQYF
TRBV7-8	TRBJ1-1	once	CASSARDFDPEAFF
TRBV28	TRBJ1-1	-	CASSVTGVTEAFF
TRBV7-2	TRBJ2-1	-	CASSLVGGSLYNEQFF
TRBV15	TRBJ2-1	-	CATSREREGEQFF
TRBV25-1	TRBJ1-2	-	CAGRHRNYGYTF